The 24 T cell receptor beta chains below all came from one sample that was sequenced in a study of cytomegalovirus exposure and HLA in healthy donors. Vbeta (60) and Jbeta (13) primers were used in the PCR. Clones were read by immunoSEQ multiplex PCR, and TCRdb kept only the in-frame ones, dropping some. The sample carries 100,000 to 150,000 clones, just under 80% recorded once. The specimen was PBMCs. These receptors came from a man aged 30 to 39 in good health and CMV-seronegative.

V is TRBV4-1 and J is TRBJ2-3; weak D call: TRBD2 (6 bases). The CDR3 spans 15 residues. Trimming pared 2 bases from V and 5 bases from J, leaving 14 bases between. The germline CDR1 and CDR2 sequences are MGHRA and YSYEKL. The CDR3 is CASSQSGSSRDTQYF. DNA for the CDR3: TGCGCCAGCAGCCAATCCGGGAGCTCCAGAGATACGCAGTATTTT.

This clone was recorded once. The chain links TRBV28 to TRBJ2-7; 10 bases line up with TRBD1. V was clipped by 3 bases and J by 5 bases; unmatched bases: 7. CDR3 length equals 15 residues. Per the germline V gene, CDR1 is MDHEN and CDR2 is SYDVKM. CDR3 sequence reads: CASSLYPGTGDEQYF. Written as DNA, the CDR3 is TGTGCCAGCAGTTTGTACCCCGGGACAGGGGACGAGCAGTACTTC.

This clone was counted between two and nine times. The chain combines TRBV5-8 with TRBJ1-5; D is unclear. Germline V gene sequence: CDR1 SGHTS, CDR2 YDEGEE. V lost 6 bases and J lost 2, with 15 bases in between. CDR3 length: 15 amino acids. DNA for the CDR3: TGTGCCAGCACTGTCCTGTCCAGCGGCAATCAGCCCCAGCATTTT. It encodes CASTVLSSGNQPQHF. The variable domain in full, completed from reference TRBV5-8 and TRBJ1-5, reads EAGVTQSPTHLIKTRGQQATLRCSPISGHTSVYWYQQALGLGLQFLLWYDEGEERNRGNFPPRFSGRQFPNYSSELNVNALELEDSALYLCASTVLSSGNQPQHFGDGTRLSIL.

CDR3 DNA: TGTGCCAGCAGCCAAGTATCGGGGAACACTGAAGCTTTCTTT. Translated: CASSQVSGNTEAFF. The J gene is TRBJ1-1, the V gene TRBV4-2; no clear D gene. Trimming shortened V by 1 base and J by 1 base, and 7 bases separated the two germline ends. There are 14 residues in the CDR3. Per germline, CDR1 LGHNA and CDR2 YNFKEQ.

The J gene is TRBJ2-1, the V gene TRBV5-4; 9 bases fit TRBD1. In germline, CDR1 is SGHNT, CDR2 YYREEE (reference sequence). There are 14 residues in the CDR3. Trimming at V came to 1 base and at J to 8 bases, leaving 4 bases not matched to a gene. CDR3 amino acids: CASSLPWTGDEQFF. CDR3 sequence (DNA): TGTGCCAGCAGCTTGCCCTGGACAGGGGATGAGCAGTTCTTC.

The V call is TRBV6-6, the J call TRBJ1-1; D ambiguous. Germline loops: CDR1 MNHNY, CDR2 SVGAGI (reference sequence). This CDR3 contains 15 residues. Deletions cut 2 bases from V and 4 bases from J, with 14 bases between. The CDR3 coding sequence is TGTGCCAGCAGTTACCGCAGCCCCGGCGGCACTGAAGCTTTCTTT. Amino acids: CASSYRSPGGTEAFF.

The chain combines TRBV2 with TRBJ2-5; D is unclear. The J call is in doubt because the DNA end fits TRBJ2-7 better. CDR3 length: 13 amino acids. The germline V gene has CDR1 SNHLY and CDR2 FYNNEI. As DNA, the CDR3 is TGTGCCAGCAGTGAAGCGCAGGCCTACGAGCAGTACTTC. This sequence encodes CASSEAQAYEQYF.

The rearrangement joins TRBV27 to TRBJ2-1; TRBD2 matches at 8 bases. CDR1 and CDR2 from the germline V gene are MNHEY and SMNVEV (reference sequence). This CDR3 is built from 16 residues. Germline trimming cut 4 bases from V and 7 bases from J; bases unmatched to any gene: 12. As DNA, the CDR3 is TGTGCCAGCAGTTATGCCGGGACTAGATTTTCGAATGAGCAGTTCTTC. Residues: CASSYAGTRFSNEQFF.

CDR3 region: CASSLTGNNSPLHF. The CDR3 bases are TGTGCCAGCAGCCTGACAGGGAATAATTCACCCCTCCACTTT. This chain links TRBV6-5 with TRBJ1-6, with 7 bases fitting TRBD1. Trimming removed 6 bases from V and 5 bases from J; junction bases left unmatched: 4. Germline loops: CDR1 MNHEY, CDR2 SVGAGI. This CDR3 contains 14 residues.

The genes are TRBV7-2 and TRBJ2-5; TRBD1 agrees at 12 bases. This CDR3 region has 17 residues. The J segment lost 5 bases and the V segment lost 4 bases, leaving 11 bases of the junction unmatched. CDR1 and CDR2 (germline): SGHTA, FQGNSA. The CDR3 sequence is CASSSSGGTGGKETQYF. The CDR3 DNA reads as TGTGCCAGCAGCTCTTCCGGTGGGACAGGGGGCAAGGAGACCCAGTACTTC.

The chain recombines TRBV7-2 with TRBJ2-3; the match to TRBD2 covers 15 bases. Germline V gene sequence: CDR1 SGHTA, CDR2 FQGNSA. V was clipped by 6 bases and J by 5 bases; unmatched bases: 6. This CDR3 region has 16 residues. CDR3 amino acids: CASRRTSGGAKDTQYF. As DNA, the CDR3 is TGTGCCAGCAGGAGGACTAGCGGGGGGGCGAAAGATACGCAGTATTTT.

J is TRBJ1-5 and V is TRBV15; D not certain. Germline CDR1 LNHNV, CDR2 YYDKDF (reference sequence). This CDR3 contains 13 residues. Trimming shortened V by 6 bases and J by 2 bases, and 8 bases separated the two germline ends. The CDR3 loop is CATSGQGNQPQHF. The CDR3 DNA reads as TGTGCCACCAGTGGGCAGGGCAATCAGCCCCAGCATTTT.

The chain recombines TRBV7-2 with TRBJ2-5; TRBD2 matches at 7 bases. J gave up 5 bases and V 5 bases, and 8 bases lay outside the gene matches. The CDR3 sequence is 14 residues long. Germline CDR1 reads SGHTA; CDR2 reads FQGNSA. DNA of the CDR3: TGTGCCAGCAGCCAGGGACTCGGGGGGGAGACCCAGTACTTC. It specifies CASSQGLGGETQYF. Full variable domain (missing parts from reference TRBV7-2 and TRBJ2-5): GAGVSQSPSNKVTEKGKDVELRCDPISGHTALYWYRQSLGQGLEFLIYFQGNSAPDKSGLPSDRFSAERTGGSVSTLTIQRTQQEDSAVYLCASSQGLGGETQYFGPGTRLLVL.

This chain uses TRBV7-9 with TRBJ2-2; possible D gene TRBD1, 6 bases. V gave up 2 bases and J gave up 2 bases, with 9 bases separating them. The germline V gene encodes CDR1 SEHNR and CDR2 FQNEAQ (reference sequence). This CDR3 is built from 15 residues. CDR3 amino acids: CASSLKGENTGELFF. The CDR3 DNA follows: TGTGCCAGCAGCTTAAAGGGGGAAAACACCGGGGAGCTGTTTTTT. The whole variable domain, filled in from reference TRBV7-9 and TRBJ2-2, reads DTGVSQNPRHKITKRGQNVTFRCDPISEHNRLYWYRQTLGQGPEFLTYFQNEAQLEKSRLLSDRFSAERPKGSFSTLEIQRTEQGDSAMYLCASSLKGENTGELFFGEGSRLTVL.

CDR3 amino acids: CAWSRDRGLGGNQPQHF. The CDR3 nucleotides read TGTGCCTGGAGTCGTGACAGGGGTCTCGGGGGCAATCAGCCCCAGCATTTT. The chain combines TRBV30 with TRBJ1-5, with 8 positions matching TRBD1. The V gene end was trimmed by 2 bases and the J gene end by 2 bases; junction bases not matched to a gene: 11. Germline values: CDR1 GTSNPN, CDR2 SVGIG (reference sequence). This CDR3 spans 17 amino acids.

V is TRBV5-1 and J is TRBJ2-3, with 10 positions matching TRBD2. Unmatched junction bases numbered 9, after V lost 5 bases and J lost 6 bases. Germline V lookup: CDR1 SGHRS, CDR2 YFSETQ. CDR3 size: 15 residues. The DNA for the CDR3 is TGCGCCAGCAGAGATAGCGGGGGGCCGGGGGATACGCAGTATTTT. Its translation is CASRDSGGPGDTQYF.

The J gene is TRBJ2-3, the V gene TRBV2; no firm D call. The germline CDR1 and CDR2 sequences are SNHLY and FYNNEI. V lost 7 bases to trimming and J lost 3 bases, with 11 bases between them. The CDR3 runs 13 residues. CDR3 sequence reads: CASNAFGTDTQYF. The CDR3 nucleotides are TGTGCCAGCAACGCCTTCGGGACAGATACGCAGTATTTT.

The V gene is TRBV5-1, the J gene TRBJ1-2; 11 nucleotides agree with TRBD1. This CDR3 has 13 amino acids. Trimming cost V 4 bases and J 6 bases; bases outside gene matches: 2. Germline V CDR1 and CDR2: SGHRS, YFSETQ. The CDR3 here is CASSMGQGDGYTF. The CDR3, as DNA: TGCGCCAGCAGCATGGGACAGGGGGATGGCTACACCTTC.

The genes are TRBV10-1 and TRBJ2-5; D possibly corresponds to TRBD2 (7 bases). Trimming stripped 1 base from V and 5 bases from J, with 14 bases between. The germline gives CDR1 WNHNN, CDR2 SYGVQD (reference sequence). There are 15 residues in the CDR3. CDR3 DNA: TGCGCCAGCAGTGAGTTTTCGGGGGGCGGCGAGACCCAGTACTTC. This encodes CASSEFSGGGETQYF.

To note about this clone: A junction end diverges from the germline sequence, so it may reflect a read error. The chain has TRBV25-1 and TRBJ2-7, with 10 positions matching TRBD2. Germline CDR1 is MGHDK and CDR2 is SYGVNS. The CDR3 contains 14 residues. The chain's CDR3 is CASSEFGSGRAWNF. CDR3 nucleotides: TGTGCCAGCAGTGAATTCGGGAGCGGGAGGGCCTGGAACTTC.

J is TRBJ1-2 and V is TRBV7-9; D not resolved. Trimming pared 5 bases from V and 5 bases from J, leaving 21 bases between. CDR3 size: 16 residues. The germline V gene has CDR1 SEHNR and CDR2 FQNEAQ (reference sequence). DNA of the CDR3: TGTGCCAGCAGCCCCGCAGGTACCAACCCACCGTATGGCTACACCTTC. Translating it yields CASSPAGTNPPYGYTF.

This chain connects TRBV10-1 to TRBJ2-7, with TRBD1 matching over 12 bases. With 10 bases clipped from V and 5 bases from J, the junction kept 6 bases outside the gene matches. Germline V gene sequence: CDR1 WNHNN, CDR2 SYGVQD (reference sequence). This CDR3 spans 13 amino acids. Here the CDR3 reads CATEGQGADEQYF. In DNA form, the CDR3 reads TGCGCCACCGAGGGACAGGGGGCTGACGAGCAGTACTTC.

The gene calls are TRBV10-3 and TRBJ2-7, with a tentative D call TRBD2 (5 bases). CDR3 length: 14 residues. V gave up 0 bases and J gave up 7 bases, with 13 bases separating them. CDR1 is ENHRY, CDR2 SYGVKD, per germline. CDR3 residues: CAISESRGEGEQYF. In DNA, the CDR3 is TGTGCCATCAGTGAGTCCCGGGGAGAGGGTGAGCAGTACTTC.

The rearrangement joins TRBV7-2 to TRBJ1-4, with TRBD1 matching over 7 bases. The CDR3 is 14 residues long. Trimming cost V 5 bases and J 7 bases; bases outside gene matches: 7. Germline V gives CDR1 SGHTA, CDR2 FQGNSA. The CDR3: CASSAMYRGEKLFF. CDR3 bases: TGTGCCAGCAGCGCAATGTACAGGGGTGAAAAACTGTTTTTT. Looking up the rest from reference TRBV7-2 and TRBJ1-4 gives the full variable domain: GAGVSQSPSNKVTEKGKDVELRCDPISGHTALYWYRQSLGQGLEFLIYFQGNSAPDKSGLPSDRFSAERTGGSVSTLTIQRTQQEDSAVYLCASSAMYRGEKLFFGSGTQLSVL.